The T cell receptor (beta chain) under discussion was sequenced for a study of cytomegalovirus exposure and HLA in healthy donors. Overall study findings and caveats: The CMV antigen specificity of three CMV-associated chains was confirmed through in vitro analysis.

The V and J ends lost 5 bases and 5 bases, in that order; junction bases with no gene match: 8. From germline, CDR1 is SEHNR and CDR2 FQNEAQ (reference sequence). This CDR3 is 15 amino acids long. For this clone: Its antigen remains unidentified.

PCR primers comprised 60 Vbeta and 13 Jbeta primers. TCRdb's copy holds only in-frame clones and misses some; the assay was immunoSEQ multiplex PCR. The profile shows more than 150,000 clones, 82% of them singletons. The specimen sequenced was PBMCs. The rearrangement joins TRBV7-9 to TRBJ2-3; 9 bases fit TRBD1. This sequence originates from a young woman in good health and CMV-seronegative. In nucleotides, the CDR3 is TGTGCCAGCAGCCCCACAGGGGGCGGGAGAGATACGCAGTATTTT. As protein: CASSPTGGGRDTQYF.